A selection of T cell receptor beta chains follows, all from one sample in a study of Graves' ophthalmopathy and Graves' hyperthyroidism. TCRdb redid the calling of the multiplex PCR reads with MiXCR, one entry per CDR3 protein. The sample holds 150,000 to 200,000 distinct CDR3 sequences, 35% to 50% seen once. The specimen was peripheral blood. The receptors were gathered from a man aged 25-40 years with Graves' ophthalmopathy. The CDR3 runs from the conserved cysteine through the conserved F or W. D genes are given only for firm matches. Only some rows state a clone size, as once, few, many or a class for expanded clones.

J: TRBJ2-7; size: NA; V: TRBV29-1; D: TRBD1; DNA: TGCAGCGCTGAACTGGAGGACAGGGGCTACGAGCAGTACTTC; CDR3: CSAELEDRGYEQYF
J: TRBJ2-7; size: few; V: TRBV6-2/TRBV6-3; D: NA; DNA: TGTGCCAGCAGTTTAAAAAGCGCGTCCTACGAGCAGTACTTC; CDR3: CASSLKSASYEQYF
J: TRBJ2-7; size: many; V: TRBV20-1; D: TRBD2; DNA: TGCAGTGCCGGGAGGGGAGCATACGAGCAGTACTTC; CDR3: CSAGRGAYEQYF
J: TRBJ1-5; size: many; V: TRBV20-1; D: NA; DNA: TGCAGTGCTAGTAGTCGACAGAACAATCAGCCCCAGCATTTT; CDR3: CSASSRQNNQPQHF
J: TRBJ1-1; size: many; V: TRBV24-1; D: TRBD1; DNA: TGTGCCACGGAGGGGGCGTTGGGCACTGAAGCTTTCTTT; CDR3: CATEGALGTEAFF
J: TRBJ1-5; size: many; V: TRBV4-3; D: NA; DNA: TGCGCCAGCAGCCAAGAATGGGGGCAGGGTCAGCCCCAGCATTTT; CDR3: CASSQEWGQGQPQHF
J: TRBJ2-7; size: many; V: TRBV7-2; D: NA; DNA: TGTGCCAGCAGTCCTTCCTTGGGCTACGAGCAGTACTTC; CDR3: CASSPSLGYEQYF
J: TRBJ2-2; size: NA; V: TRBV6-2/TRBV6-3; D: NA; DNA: TGTGCCAGCAGCGCAGGGTTGGCCGGGGAGCTGTTTTTT; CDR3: CASSAGLAGELFF
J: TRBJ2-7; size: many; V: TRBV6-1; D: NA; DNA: TGTGCCAGCAGTGAAGGGGCCTCGACAGTGCTGAGTTACGAGCAGTACTTC; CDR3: CASSEGASTVLSYEQYF
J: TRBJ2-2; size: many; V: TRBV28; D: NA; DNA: TGTGCCAGCAGTCTTTCAGGGACGGGCGGGGAGCTGTTTTTT; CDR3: CASSLSGTGGELFF
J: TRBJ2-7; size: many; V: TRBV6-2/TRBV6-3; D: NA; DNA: TGTGCCAGCAGTCGGAGCGGCAATCCCCGCGAGCAGTACTTC; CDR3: CASSRSGNPREQYF
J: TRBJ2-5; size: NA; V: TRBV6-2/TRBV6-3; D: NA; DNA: TGTGCCAGTTGCGATTATCAGGGAGAAGAGACCCAGTACTTC; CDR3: CASCDYQGEETQYF
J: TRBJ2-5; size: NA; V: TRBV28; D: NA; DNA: TGTGCCAGCAGTTTTGCGGGGACTTCAGAGACCCAGTACTTC; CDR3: CASSFAGTSETQYF
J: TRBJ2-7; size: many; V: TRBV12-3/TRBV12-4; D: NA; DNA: TGTGCCAGCAGTTTAGTGGCTACAGCATGGGGGCAGTACTTC; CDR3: CASSLVATAWGQYF
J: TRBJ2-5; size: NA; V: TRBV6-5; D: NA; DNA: TGTGCCAGCAGTTACGCCCGACTAGGTTTGGTAGAGACCCAGTACTTC; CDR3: CASSYARLGLVETQYF
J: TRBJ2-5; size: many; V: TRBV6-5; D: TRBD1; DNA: TGTGCCAGCAGCCTAACCCACCCCGGGACAGTACAAGAGACCCAGTACTTC; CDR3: CASSLTHPGTVQETQYF
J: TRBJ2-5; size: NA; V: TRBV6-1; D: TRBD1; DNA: TGTGCCAGCAGCAAACGGGACAGGGTGTACCAAGAGACCCAGTACTTC; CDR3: CASSKRDRVYQETQYF
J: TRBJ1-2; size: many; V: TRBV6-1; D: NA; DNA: TGTGCCAGCAGTGGAAGGGGACCTAACTATGGCTACACCTTC; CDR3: CASSGRGPNYGYTF
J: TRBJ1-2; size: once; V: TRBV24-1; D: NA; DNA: TGTGCCACCAGTGATTACACAGGGATTGGCTACACCTTC; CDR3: CATSDYTGIGYTF
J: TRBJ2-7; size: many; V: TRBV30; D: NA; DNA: TGTGCCTGGAGTAATGTTCTGGGGCAGTTGGGGGTCTACGAGCAGTACTTC; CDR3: CAWSNVLGQLGVYEQYF